This TCR beta chain was documented in a study of blood T cell repertoires in COVID-19. Original handling: From reference gene primer amplification, estimates of nucleated cell counts were derived. Only in-frame clones appear in the TCRdb table, and some are missing; sequencing was by immunoSEQ multiplex PCR. The DNA gave D and trimming, while V, J and clone size come from that table. In the table there are a few hundred thousand clones, about 85% of which are singletons. Germline CDR1 SQVTM, CDR2 ANQGSEA. The germline V and J ends were trimmed by 8 bases and 4 bases, with 23 bases remaining between them. The CDR3 sequence is 15 residues long. The study recruited people aged about 18 to 89 years across roughly 23 US areas.

This clonotype originated in a woman between 45 and 65 years old who had been exposed to COVID-19. The sample consisted of PBMCs or T cells enriched from blood (not recorded which). The V gene is TRBV29-1, the J gene TRBJ1-1, with a tentative D call TRBD1 (6 bases). CDR3 sequence: CSSEHRALMGTEAFF. In DNA form, the CDR3 reads TGCAGCTCCGAGCACAGGGCTTTAATGGGCACTGAAGCTTTCTTT.